Listed here are 3 T cell receptor beta chains from one sample, sequenced in a study of chemoradiotherapy in HPV16-positive cancers (dated by TCRdb to 2021 to 2024). Receptors were amplified or captured by the immunoSEQ multiplex PCR assay. Entries here come from immuneACCESS through TCRdb and include only in-frame sequences with V and J called. Some clones fail to appear in such tables; in the studies checked, an unresolved V gene covers under half of the shortfall, and the cause of the remainder is unknown. The table for this sample lists about 5,000 clones; about 81% of them were counted only once. Of the sample, around 19% is held by the ten largest clones. The material was obtained from a patient who underwent chemoradiotherapy. Source of these receptors: a human donor with HPV-associated anogenital cancer.

This clone was recorded once. V usage is TRBV6-5 and J usage is TRBJ2-7; tentatively, D is TRBD1 (5 bases). Germline V gene sequence: CDR1 MNHEY, CDR2 SVGAGI. V lost 2 bases to trimming and J lost 2 bases, with 16 bases between them. CDR3 size: 16 residues. The CDR3 nucleotides are TGTGCCAGCAGTTACGACAGCCTATATCACCCCTACGAGCAGTACTTC. This sequence encodes CASSYDSLYHPYEQYF.

DNA of the CDR3: TGCGCCAGCAGCTTGGGGCCACGAAGCACAGATACGCAGTATTTT. Translating it yields CASSLGPRSTDTQYF. V gene TRBV5-1 combines with J gene TRBJ2-3; no firm D call. There are 15 residues in the CDR3. From germline, CDR1 is SGHRS and CDR2 YFSETQ. V was clipped by 0 bases and J by 0 bases, with 8 bases between them. Together with reference TRBV5-1 and TRBJ2-3, the CDR3 gives the full variable domain: KAGVTQTPRYLIKTRGQQVTLSCSPISGHRSVSWYQQTPGQGLQFLFEYFSETQRNKGNFPGRFSGRQFSNSRSEMNVSTLELGDSALYLCASSLGPRSTDTQYFGPGTRLTVL.

This chain uses TRBV6-5 with TRBJ2-3; unclear D gene. The germline V gene has CDR1 MNHEY and CDR2 SVGAGI. The CDR3 extends over 15 amino acids. V lost 5 bases, J lost 0 bases, and 12 bases lay in between. The DNA of the CDR3 is TGTGCCAGCAGTCTCCAAGGGTATAGCACAGATACGCAGTATTTT. This codes for CASSLQGYSTDTQYF.